This note documents a single T cell receptor beta chain sequence. Its antigen remains unidentified. The record originates from a study of breast tumors, draining lymph nodes, adjacent tissues. Samples came from axillary lymph nodes draining the breast cancer. TCRdb fed the multiplex PCR reads into MiXCR, producing one record per CDR3 protein. The table has approximately 170,000 distinct CDR3 sequences, about 33% seen once. CDR3 length: 15 residues. Per the germline V gene, CDR1 is SGHAT and CDR2 is FQNNGV. With V trimmed by 4 bases and J by 10 bases, 9 bases remained unmatched. The study, taken as a whole, reports: Tumors had less TCR diversity than lymph nodes, more than nontumor tissue.

Sequencing was carried out using axillary lymph node tissue. This receptor was obtained from a female donor with breast cancer. Some clones in this sample may be carry-over from other donors' samples. The gene calls are TRBV11-2 and TRBJ1-6; 8 nucleotides match TRBD1. As DNA, the CDR3 is TGTGCCAGCAGCTCGACAGGGGTTATAGAGTCACCCCTCCACTTT. Translated: CASSSTGVIESPLHF.